The 12 T cell receptor beta chains in this list originate from one sample, sequenced in a study of shared clonotypes between healthy human individuals. The data were produced by immunoSEQ multiplex PCR, yet TCRdb's version contains in-frame clones alone and is incomplete. The table lists 700,000 or so clones, around 72% of them singletons. Sequencing input: memory CD4+ T cells sorted from blood. The sample's subset: CD45RA-negative fraction. Source of these receptors: a woman aged 25 to 39 in good health.

V gene TRBV21-1 combines with J gene TRBJ1-1. TRBV21-1 represents a pseudogene. The CDR3 runs to 14 residues. CDR3: CASSKRGIDTEAFF. CDR3 coding DNA: TGTGCCAGCAGCAAACGAGGGATCGACACTGAAGCTTTCTTT.

The genes are TRBV20-1 and TRBJ2-5; D is ambiguous. The CDR3 runs 11 residues. The germline V and J ends were trimmed by 6 bases and 1 base, with 6 bases remaining between them. Germline-derived CDR1 and CDR2 are DFQATT and SNEGSKA (reference sequence). CDR3 DNA sequence: TGCAGTGCAAGAATCCAAGAGACCCAGTACTTC. This encodes CSARIQETQYF.

The chain recombines TRBV2 with TRBJ1-4; D may be TRBD1 (5 bases). Germline assignment: CDR1 SNHLY and CDR2 FYNNEI. Between the trimmed V and J ends, which lost 6 bases and 4 bases, there was a span of 12 bases. CDR3 size: 14 residues. The CDR3 sequence: CASRRGGDNEKLFF. CDR3 DNA sequence: TGTGCCAGCAGGAGGGGTGGGGATAATGAAAAACTGTTTTTT.

The genes are TRBV28 and TRBJ1-2; 8 positions agree with TRBD1. Germline CDR1 is MDHEN and CDR2 is SYDVKM. This CDR3 spans 14 amino acids. V lost 6 bases to trimming and J lost 4 bases; unmatched junction nucleotides: 7. As DNA, the CDR3 is TGTGCCAGCAGGGACAGGGAAGTGGGCTATGGCTACACCTTC. This gives the protein CASRDREVGYGYTF.

This clone was seen once. The chain couples TRBV27 to TRBJ2-7; D perhaps matches TRBD1 (6 bases). Trimming removed 5 bases at V and 1 base at J, with 12 bases between. The CDR3 extends over 14 amino acids. Germline CDR1 MNHEY, CDR2 SMNVEV (reference sequence). The DNA for the CDR3 is TGTGCCAGCAGTACACAGGGACCTTCCTACGAGCAGTACTTC. This encodes CASSTQGPSYEQYF.

This clone was found a few times. The chain carries TRBV19 and TRBJ2-2; 8 bases map to TRBD2. With 6 bases clipped from V and 0 bases from J, the junction kept 9 bases outside the gene matches. The CDR3 runs 17 residues. CDR1 LNHDA and CDR2 SQIVND come from the germline V gene (reference sequence). The CDR3 DNA is TGTGCCAGTAGGCAGGGACTAGATTTTGCGAACACCGGGGAGCTGTTTTTT. Its translation is CASRQGLDFANTGELFF. Full variable domain (outside the CDR3, taken from reference TRBV19 and TRBJ2-2): DGGITQSPKYLFRKEGQNVTLSCEQNLNHDAMYWYRQDPGQGLRLIYYSQIVNDFQKGDIAEGYSVSREKKESFPLTVTSAQKNPTAFYLCASRQGLDFANTGELFFGEGSRLTVL.

V gene TRBV14 combines with J gene TRBJ2-5; 8 nucleotides align to TRBD1. CDR3 size: 13 residues. Germline CDR1 SGHDN, CDR2 FVKESK. V shed 4 bases, J shed 5 bases, and the junction held 3 bases outside the gene matches. CDR3 region: CASSRDRRETQYF. CDR3 bases: TGTGCCAGCAGCCGGGACAGGCGGGAGACCCAGTACTTC.

The J gene is TRBJ2-1, the V gene TRBV4-2; 8 nucleotides agree with TRBD2. Germline trimming cut 0 bases from V and 0 bases from J; bases unmatched to any gene: 4. This CDR3 is built from 17 residues. Germline V lookup: CDR1 LGHNA, CDR2 YNFKEQ. The CDR3: CASSQDVAGGSYNEQFF. CDR3 in DNA: TGTGCCAGCAGCCAAGATGTGGCGGGAGGCTCCTACAATGAGCAGTTCTTC.

As to this clone: A far more abundant clone sits one base away, making this likely a read error. The chain links TRBV6-1 to TRBJ2-7; D not resolved. Germline V gene data show CDR1 as MNHNS and CDR2 as SASEGT. Trimming left V 5 bases short and J 1 base short, with 3 bases between. The CDR3 runs to 11 residues. This chain's CDR3 is CASSQSYEQYF. CDR3 DNA: TGTGCCAGCAGTCAGTCCTACGAGCAGTACTTC.

J is TRBJ2-3 and V is TRBV6-5, with D possibly TRBD1 on 6 matching bases. CDR1 is MNHEY and CDR2 is SVGAGI in the germline V gene. The CDR3 length is 15 residues. Trimming shortened V by 5 bases and J by 2 bases, and 14 bases separated the two germline ends. CDR3 sequence: CASSPIRGYTDTQYF. CDR3 in DNA: TGTGCCAGCAGTCCAATCAGGGGCTACACAGATACGCAGTATTTT.

CDR3 amino acids: CASSWESLTDTQYF. CDR3 DNA sequence: TGTGCCAGCAGTTGGGAGTCCCTCACAGATACGCAGTATTTT. The chain couples TRBV7-9 to TRBJ2-3; D is possibly TRBD2 (5 bases). Germline-derived CDR1 and CDR2 are SEHNR and FQNEAQ (reference sequence). The V and J ends lost 6 bases and 2 bases respectively, with 12 bases between them. This CDR3 is built from 14 residues.

The J gene is TRBJ1-2, the V gene TRBV5-6; D is uncertain. Germline CDR1 is SGHDT and CDR2 is YYEEEE. The CDR3 sequence is 14 residues long. Trimming removed 3 bases at V and 8 bases at J, with 17 bases between. CDR3 nucleotide sequence: TGTGCCAGCAGCTCCTTGGACGAGGTCAGCGGCTACACCTTC. It translates to CASSSLDEVSGYTF.